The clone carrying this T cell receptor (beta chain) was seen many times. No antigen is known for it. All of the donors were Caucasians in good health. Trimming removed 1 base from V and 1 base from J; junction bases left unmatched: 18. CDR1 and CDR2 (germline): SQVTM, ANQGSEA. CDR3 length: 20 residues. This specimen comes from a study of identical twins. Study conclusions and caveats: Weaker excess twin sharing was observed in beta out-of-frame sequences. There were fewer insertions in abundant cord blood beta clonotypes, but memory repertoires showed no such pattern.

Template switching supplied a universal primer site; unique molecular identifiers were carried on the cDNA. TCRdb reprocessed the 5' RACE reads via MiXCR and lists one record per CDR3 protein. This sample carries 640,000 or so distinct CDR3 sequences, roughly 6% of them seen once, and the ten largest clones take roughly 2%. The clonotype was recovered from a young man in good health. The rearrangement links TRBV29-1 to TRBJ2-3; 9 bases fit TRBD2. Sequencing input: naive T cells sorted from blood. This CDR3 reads CSVEVISGSGRLLRTDTQYF. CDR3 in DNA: TGCAGCGTTGAAGTGATATCTGGGAGCGGGAGGCTCCTCCGCACAGATACGCAGTATTTT.